Below are 23 T cell receptor beta chains sequenced from a single sample in a study of blood T cell repertoires in COVID-19. Method: immunoSEQ multiplex PCR; TCRdb's copy keeps in-frame clones and lacks some. The sample contains about 250,000 clones, approximately 79% of which appear only once. Sequenced: peripheral blood. All receptors come from a woman aged 40 to 50 with active or convalescent COVID-19.

This chain connects TRBV2 to TRBJ2-1; TRBD1 is a possible D gene (5 bases). The CDR3 loop spans 18 amino acids. The germline CDR1 and CDR2 sequences are SNHLY and FYNNEI. The germline V and J ends were trimmed by 5 bases and 0 bases, with 20 bases remaining between them. The CDR3 DNA reads TGTGCCAGCAGTACCGCTCGGGCAGGGATTCTCTCCTACAATGAGCAGTTCTTC. This gives the protein CASSTARAGILSYNEQFF.

This clone was observed a few times. The J gene is TRBJ1-2, the V gene TRBV19, with D possibly matching TRBD1 (6 bases). Germline CDR1 and CDR2: LNHDA and SQIVND (reference sequence). CDR3 length equals 12 residues. The V gene lost 6 bases and the J gene lost 4 bases, with 9 bases spanning the gap. CDR3 nucleotide sequence: TGTGCCAGTAGCAGGGACATCTATGGCTACACCTTC. Residues: CASSRDIYGYTF.

This clone was recorded once. The rearrangement joins TRBV14 to TRBJ1-2; possible D gene TRBD1, 5 bases. Germline CDR1 reads SGHDN; CDR2 reads FVKESK. V dropped 2 bases and J dropped 8 bases, with 12 bases sitting between them. This CDR3 spans 13 amino acids. The DNA of the CDR3 is TGTGCCAGCAGCCAAATCCCCGGGGGAGGCTACACCTTC. It is translated as CASSQIPGGGYTF.

The CDR3 protein is CASSRTGDTEAFF. Written as DNA, the CDR3 is TGCGCCAGCAGCCGGACAGGGGACACTGAAGCTTTCTTT. V usage is TRBV5-1 and J usage is TRBJ1-1; 9 positions agree with TRBD1. CDR3 length: 13 residues. CDR1 is SGHRS, CDR2 YFSETQ, per germline. Trimming removed 4 bases from V and 3 bases from J; junction bases left unmatched: 1.

This clone has ten or more counts. The chain uses TRBV19 and TRBJ2-1; the D gene is possibly TRBD2 (7 bases). With 5 bases removed from V and 5 bases from J, the gap between germline ends came to 16 bases. The CDR3 runs to 15 residues. CDR1 and CDR2 (germline): LNHDA, SQIVND (reference sequence). In DNA, the CDR3 is TGTGCCAGTAGTTCGTGGGGGGGCTCAAACAATGAGCAGTTCTTC. It encodes CASSSWGGSNNEQFF.

In DNA, the CDR3 is TGTGCCAGTGGACAGGGGGCGAACGAGCAGTACTTC. This encodes CASGQGANEQYF. The chain recombines TRBV6-5 with TRBJ2-7; TRBD1 matches 11 bases. CDR3 length: 12 amino acids. The germline V gene encodes CDR1 MNHEY and CDR2 SVGAGI. With V trimmed by 9 bases and J by 5 bases, 3 bases remained unmatched.

This clone was counted once. The chain joins TRBV18 to TRBJ2-3, with D perhaps matching TRBD1 (7 bases). V lost 4 bases, J lost 3 bases, and 11 bases lay in between. Per the germline V gene, CDR1 is KGHSH and CDR2 is LQKENI. CDR3 length equals 14 residues. CDR3 sequence reads: CASSQQGRTDTQYF. The CDR3 DNA reads TGTGCCAGCTCACAACAGGGGAGGACAGATACGCAGTATTTT.

This clone was detected a few times. V gene TRBV5-1 combines with J gene TRBJ2-5, with 10 bases that match TRBD2. V trimming: 5 bases; J trimming: 3 bases; junction bases outside the gene matches: 4. Germline CDR1 and CDR2: SGHRS and YFSETQ. The CDR3 is 14 residues long. CDR3 sequence reads: CASSYGLAEETQYF. The CDR3 DNA reads as TGCGCCAGCAGTTACGGACTAGCGGAAGAGACCCAGTACTTC. Complete variable domain (other parts from reference TRBV5-1 and TRBJ2-5): KAGVTQTPRYLIKTRGQQVTLSCSPISGHRSVSWYQQTPGQGLQFLFEYFSETQRNKGNFPGRFSGRQFSNSRSEMNVSTLELGDSALYLCASSYGLAEETQYFGPGTRLLVL.

This clone has more than one count but fewer than ten. The V and J genes are TRBV28 and TRBJ2-3; 7 positions match TRBD2. The CDR3 has 17 amino acids. V shed 4 bases, J shed 4 bases, and the junction held 14 bases outside the gene matches. The germline V gene has CDR1 MDHEN and CDR2 SYDVKM. The CDR3 region has the DNA TGTGCCAGCAGTTCCGACACGGGACTACTCGACGCAGATACGCAGTATTTT. It is translated as CASSSDTGLLDADTQYF.

J is TRBJ2-2 and V is TRBV7-2, with D maybe TRBD1 (5 bases). The CDR3 extends over 13 amino acids. Germline V CDR1 and CDR2: SGHTA, FQGNSA. Trimming cost V 11 bases and J 2 bases, with 12 bases left between them. CDR3 DNA sequence: TGTGCCGCTAGGGGAATTAACACCGGGGAGCTGTTTTTT. Translated, it gives CAARGINTGELFF.

This chain connects TRBV3-1 (or the pseudogene TRBV3-2) to TRBJ1-1; no clear D. This CDR3 is 13 amino acids long. The V gene's germline CDR1 is LGHDT and CDR2 YNNKEL (reference sequence). V lost 5 bases and J 8 bases, leaving 15 bases between the germline ends. Written as DNA, the CDR3 is TGTGCCAGCAGCTACCGGAGGGCGGGGGAAGCTTTCTTT. Residues: CASSYRRAGEAFF.

The rearrangement links TRBV4-2 to TRBJ1-3; perhaps TRBD1 as D (5 bases). Germline loops: CDR1 LGHNA, CDR2 YNFKEQ. The ends were cut back, 4 bases at V and 2 bases at J, with 9 bases in the middle. The CDR3 has 14 amino acids. This chain's CDR3 is CASSPDIAGNTIYF. The CDR3 DNA reads as TGTGCCAGCAGCCCGGACATAGCTGGAAACACCATATATTTT.

This chain uses TRBV7-9 with TRBJ1-2, with no clear D. The germline gives CDR1 SEHNR, CDR2 FQNEAQ (reference sequence). This CDR3 is built from 13 residues. Trimming removed 3 bases from V and 1 base from J, with 6 bases in between. The CDR3 reads CASSFNSNYGYTF. Written as DNA, the CDR3 is TGTGCCAGCAGCTTTAACAGTAACTATGGCTACACCTTC.

The CDR3 sequence is CASSDGGSNTEAFF. CDR3 DNA: TGCGCCAGCAGTGACGGGGGTTCGAACACTGAAGCTTTCTTT. The chain carries TRBV10-1 and TRBJ1-1, with D perhaps matching TRBD1 (5 bases). V was trimmed by 3 bases and J by 1 base, leaving 9 bases between them. This CDR3 is 14 amino acids long. Germline-derived CDR1 and CDR2 are WNHNN and SYGVQD (reference sequence).

This clone has more than one count but fewer than ten. The chain recombines TRBV24-1 with TRBJ2-2; D ambiguous. The CDR3 extends over 18 amino acids. Germline V lookup: CDR1 KGHDR, CDR2 SFDVKD. Trimming cost V 7 bases and J 7 bases, with 27 bases left between them. Here the CDR3 DNA reads TGTGCCACCAGCCTTCGCCCTGTGGGCGCCGTGGGTGGCGGGGAGCTGTTTTTT. Its translation: CATSLRPVGAVGGGELFF.

The chain recombines TRBV3-1 (or the pseudogene TRBV3-2) with TRBJ1-4; 9 nucleotides align to TRBD1. V was clipped by 3 bases and J by 7 bases; unmatched bases: 9. Per the germline V gene, CDR1 is LGHDT and CDR2 is YNNKEL (reference sequence). The CDR3 is 16 amino acids. DNA for the CDR3: TGTGCCAGCAGCCACGGGGGGACAGGGCTGACTGAAAAACTGTTTTTT. Translated, it gives CASSHGGTGLTEKLFF.

V is TRBV10-1 and J is TRBJ2-3; 15 nucleotides line up with TRBD2. With V trimmed by 5 bases and J by 6 bases, 6 bases remained unmatched. CDR1 WNHNN and CDR2 SYGVQD come from the germline V gene (reference sequence). The length of the CDR3 is 16 residues. The CDR3 reads CASSRGTSGGMDTQYF. In DNA, the CDR3 is TGCGCCAGCAGTCGCGGGACTAGCGGGGGGATGGATACGCAGTATTTT.

This chain connects TRBV30 to TRBJ1-2; D possibly corresponds to TRBD1 (5 bases). The germline V and J ends were trimmed by 5 bases and 7 bases, with 11 bases remaining between them. This CDR3 region has 11 residues. Germline loops: CDR1 GTSNPN, CDR2 SVGIG (reference sequence). CDR3 DNA sequence: TGTGCCTGGGGGGCCGAGGGTGGCTACACCTTC. This encodes CAWGAEGGYTF.

The rearrangement uses TRBV2 and TRBJ1-6; D perhaps matches TRBD1 (6 bases). The germline CDR1 and CDR2 sequences are SNHLY and FYNNEI. This CDR3 contains 15 residues. The V end lost 5 bases, the J end lost 7 bases, and 15 bases lay between the germline ends. CDR3 region: CASSPKTGPNSPLHF. DNA of the CDR3: TGTGCCAGCAGTCCAAAGACAGGCCCAAATTCACCCCTCCACTTT.

This clone appeared once. CDR3 DNA sequence: TGTGCCAGCAGCTTTACGGGGGGGGAGACCCAGTACTTC. Amino acids: CASSFTGGETQYF. This chain connects TRBV5-4 to TRBJ2-5; 8 nucleotides line up with TRBD2. From germline, CDR1 is SGHNT and CDR2 YYREEE (reference sequence). Trimming cost V 2 bases and J 5 bases; bases outside gene matches: 2. The CDR3 consists of 13 residues.

The chain recombines TRBV6-5 with TRBJ1-5; D is unclear. The germline V gene has CDR1 MNHEY and CDR2 SVGAGI. V lost 8 bases, J lost 3 bases, and 11 bases lay in between. The CDR3 sequence is 13 residues long. DNA of the CDR3: TGTGCCAGCGGCCCGGGGTTCAATCAGCCCCAGCATTTT. Translation: CASGPGFNQPQHF.

The rearrangement joins TRBV7-6 to TRBJ2-5; perhaps TRBD2 as D (6 bases). V was cut by 2 bases and J by 5 bases, with 6 bases left in between. CDR1 is SGHVS, CDR2 FNYEAQ, per germline. The CDR3 runs 12 residues. Here the CDR3 reads CASSLRGETQYF. The CDR3 DNA sequence: TGTGCCAGCAGCTTACGGGGGGAGACCCAGTACTTC.

The chain couples TRBV5-1 to TRBJ1-2, with D tentatively TRBD1 (5 bases). In germline, CDR1 is SGHRS, CDR2 YFSETQ. The V gene lost 4 bases and the J gene lost 1 base, with 17 bases spanning the gap. CDR3 size: 16 residues. The CDR3 DNA reads TGCGCCAGCAGCCCCCGATTGGCAGGGCGTAACTATGGCTACACCTTC. Translating gives CASSPRLAGRNYGYTF. Variable domain in full (rest from reference TRBV5-1 and TRBJ1-2): KAGVTQTPRYLIKTRGQQVTLSCSPISGHRSVSWYQQTPGQGLQFLFEYFSETQRNKGNFPGRFSGRQFSNSRSEMNVSTLELGDSALYLCASSPRLAGRNYGYTFGSGTRLTVV.